Each of the 26 T cell receptor beta chains below was sequenced from the same sample in a study of cytomegalovirus exposure and HLA in healthy donors. A multiplex PCR was run with 60 Vbeta primers and 13 Jbeta primers. The method was immunoSEQ multiplex PCR; TCRdb's version includes in-frame clones alone and lacks a portion of them. Of 100,000 or so clones in the sample, 50% to 70% are singletons; the top ten hold around 4%. Sequencing was done on a sample of PBMCs. The receptors here all came from a man aged 30-40 years in good health and CMV-seropositive.

This rearrangement joins TRBV4-1 to TRBJ2-7; 8 bases are a match to TRBD1. The V and J ends lost 1 base and 2 bases, in that order; junction bases with no gene match: 4. The CDR3 consists of 15 residues. Germline CDR1 MGHRA, CDR2 YSYEKL. Here the CDR3 DNA reads TGCGCCAGCAGCCAAGCAGGGGGCGCCCCCTACGAGCAGTACTTC. This translates into CASSQAGGAPYEQYF.

The chain uses TRBV5-4 and TRBJ1-1; tentatively, D is TRBD1 (5 bases). Germline CDR1 and CDR2: SGHNT and YYREEE (reference sequence). This CDR3 region has 15 residues. The V end lost 0 bases, the J end lost 0 bases, and 9 bases lay between the germline ends. CDR3 DNA: TGTGCCAGCAGCTTGGATGGGGGGATGAACACTGAAGCTTTCTTT. Amino acids: CASSLDGGMNTEAFF.

The genes are TRBV7-9 and TRBJ1-1, with 7 positions matching TRBD1. CDR1 is SEHNR and CDR2 is FQNEAQ in the germline V gene (reference sequence). The V and J ends lost 2 bases and 5 bases, in that order; junction bases with no gene match: 2. The CDR3 consists of 13 residues. CDR3 sequence reads: CASSLTGVTEAFF. As DNA, the CDR3 is TGTGCCAGCAGCTTAACAGGGGTGACTGAAGCTTTCTTT. The full variable domain, its missing parts supplied by reference TRBV7-9 and TRBJ1-1, is DTGVSQNPRHKITKRGQNVTFRCDPISEHNRLYWYRQTLGQGPEFLTYFQNEAQLEKSRLLSDRFSAERPKGSFSTLEIQRTEQGDSAMYLCASSLTGVTEAFFGQGTRLTVV.

This rearrangement joins TRBV7-8 to TRBJ2-7; the D is unclear. This CDR3 region has 13 residues. The germline V gene has CDR1 SGHVS and CDR2 FQNEAQ. Trimming removed 5 bases at V and 1 base at J, with 9 bases between. CDR3 nucleotide sequence: TGTGCCAGCAGCCTGACACCTTCCTACGAGCAGTACTTC. It encodes CASSLTPSYEQYF.

This clone was counted only a few times. This chain links TRBV7-6 with TRBJ2-5, with TRBD2 matching over 9 bases. Germline CDR1 and CDR2: SGHVS and FNYEAQ. The CDR3 runs 14 residues. V shed 7 bases and J 4 bases; nucleotides not matched to a gene: 7. CDR3 DNA sequence: TGTGCCAGCACCCGCGGGGGGGCGGGAGAGACCCAGTACTTC. Protein: CASTRGGAGETQYF.

The chain employs TRBV5-6 and TRBJ2-3; no reliable D call. Germline V gene lookup returns CDR1 SGHDT and CDR2 YYEEEE. Trimming took 5 bases from V and 2 from J, leaving 12 bases between them. The CDR3 extends over 14 amino acids. CDR3 coding DNA: TGTGCCAGCAGTAAAGACACCGACACAGATACGCAGTATTTT. Amino acids: CASSKDTDTDTQYF.

This clone was seen only a few times. This sample also contains other DNA sequences that code for the same CDR3. The chain has TRBV5-1 and TRBJ2-3, with 13 bases matching TRBD2. The CDR3 consists of 15 residues. Trimming removed 3 bases from V and 6 bases from J; junction bases left unmatched: 4. Looked up from germline, CDR1 is SGHRS and CDR2 is YFSETQ. In DNA form, the CDR3 reads TGCGCCAGCAGCTCGGGACTAGCGGGAACGGATACGCAGTATTTT. Translated: CASSSGLAGTDTQYF. Together with reference TRBV5-1 and TRBJ2-3, the CDR3 gives the full variable domain: KAGVTQTPRYLIKTRGQQVTLSCSPISGHRSVSWYQQTPGQGLQFLFEYFSETQRNKGNFPGRFSGRQFSNSRSEMNVSTLELGDSALYLCASSSGLAGTDTQYFGPGTRLTVL.

This chain joins TRBV7-9 and TRBJ2-1; 7 bases line up with TRBD2. From germline, CDR1 is SEHNR and CDR2 FQNEAQ (reference sequence). The CDR3 length is 18 residues. V was clipped by 0 bases and J by 3 bases; unmatched bases: 11. In DNA, the CDR3 is TGTGCCAGCAGCTTAGCCTACGGTGGGGGGGTCTACTACAATGAGCAGTTCTTC. Protein: CASSLAYGGGVYYNEQFF.

The table lists this clone with a few counts. The chain carries TRBV6-1 and TRBJ1-1, with TRBD1 matching 7 bases. CDR1 and CDR2 from the germline V gene are MNHNS and SASEGT. V lost 4 bases, J lost 4 bases, and 6 bases stayed unmatched. CDR3 length equals 14 residues. The DNA of the CDR3 is TGTGCCAGCAGTGCTATACGGGACAGCACTGAAGCTTTCTTT. Translating it yields CASSAIRDSTEAFF.

The CDR3 spells CASSLVIAGETQYF. The DNA for the CDR3 is TGCGCCAGCAGCTTGGTGATAGCGGGAGAGACCCAGTACTTC. The chain couples TRBV5-1 to TRBJ2-5; 7 bases align to TRBD2. Germline V CDR1 and CDR2: SGHRS, YFSETQ. V was clipped by 0 bases and J by 4 bases; unmatched bases: 3. The CDR3 loop spans 14 amino acids.

The gene calls are TRBV2 and TRBJ2-3; TRBD1 agrees at 7 bases. Germline V lookup: CDR1 SNHLY, CDR2 FYNNEI. The CDR3 is made up of 13 amino acids. With 10 bases clipped from V and 1 base from J, the junction kept 5 bases outside the gene matches. CDR3 protein: CANIGQGTDTQYF. The DNA for the CDR3 is TGTGCCAACATTGGACAGGGCACAGATACGCAGTATTTT.

In DNA form, the CDR3 reads TGTGCCAGCAGCCGGTGGCTCGGGAGAGGGTATGGCTACACCTTC. It codes for CASSRWLGRGYGYTF. This rearrangement joins TRBV5-6 to TRBJ1-2; D remains unclear. With 4 bases removed from V and 5 bases from J, the gap between germline ends came to 18 bases. Germline CDR1 is SGHDT and CDR2 is YYEEEE. This CDR3 has 15 residues.

This clone was seen a handful of times. The chain employs TRBV4-1 and TRBJ2-7; D is perhaps TRBD2 (6 bases). Germline CDR1 MGHRA, CDR2 YSYEKL. V dropped 5 bases and J dropped 4 bases, with 18 bases sitting between them. The CDR3 consists of 15 residues. In nucleotides, the CDR3 is TGCGCCAGCAGCTTAAGGGGACTTCTGGGTTACGAGCAGTACTTC. Residues: CASSLRGLLGYEQYF.

This clone has more than one count but fewer than ten. The V and J genes are TRBV7-9 and TRBJ1-2; 9 bases are shared with TRBD1. The CDR3 is 13 amino acids. The germline CDR1 and CDR2 sequences are SEHNR and FQNEAQ (reference sequence). V was pared by 4 bases and J by 7 bases, with 4 bases of the junction left unmatched. The CDR3 loop is CASSSQGAVGYTF. The DNA of the CDR3 is TGTGCCAGCAGCTCACAGGGGGCTGTTGGCTACACCTTC.

The chain uses TRBV4-2 and TRBJ2-6; D may be TRBD1 (5 bases). Trimming took 2 bases from V and 0 from J, leaving 11 bases between them. The CDR3 is 17 amino acids. Germline V CDR1 and CDR2: LGHNA, YNFKEQ. CDR3 protein: CASSQTGSHSGANVLTF. The CDR3 bases are TGTGCCAGCAGCCAAACAGGTTCTCACTCTGGGGCCAACGTCCTGACTTTC.

This clone was counted only a few times. The V gene is TRBV20-1, the J gene TRBJ1-1; no clear D. Germline V gene data show CDR1 as DFQATT and CDR2 as SNEGSKA (reference sequence). The V gene lost 2 bases and the J gene lost 7 bases, with 8 bases spanning the gap. CDR3 size: 11 residues. CDR3 nucleotide sequence: TGCAGTGCTAGAAAAGTCTATGAAGCTTTCTTT. Translation gives CSARKVYEAFF.

This clone has a single count. This chain uses TRBV7-9 with TRBJ1-3, with TRBD1 as a possible D gene (5 bases). From germline, CDR1 is SEHNR and CDR2 FQNEAQ (reference sequence). This CDR3 spans 17 amino acids. V lost 5 bases to trimming and J lost 0 bases, with 17 bases between them. DNA of the CDR3: TGTGCCAGCAGCCCTCCGGGGGTGATTACCTCTGGAAACACCATATATTTT. Its protein is CASSPPGVITSGNTIYF. Full variable domain (rest looked up from reference TRBV7-9 and TRBJ1-3): DTGVSQNPRHKITKRGQNVTFRCDPISEHNRLYWYRQTLGQGPEFLTYFQNEAQLEKSRLLSDRFSAERPKGSFSTLEIQRTEQGDSAMYLCASSPPGVITSGNTIYFGEGSWLTVV.

This chain links TRBV19 with TRBJ1-3; 8 bases match TRBD1. V lost 5 bases, J lost 11 bases, and 20 bases stayed unmatched. CDR3 size: 17 residues. Per the germline V gene, CDR1 is LNHDA and CDR2 is SQIVND (reference sequence). For the CDR3, the DNA is TGTGCCAGTAGTCTCCGACCCCTAACAGGGGGGAAAAGAGCCATATATTTT. It codes for CASSLRPLTGGKRAIYF.

This chain links TRBV7-9 with TRBJ2-5; 9 bases fit TRBD2. CDR3 size: 16 residues. J gave up 5 bases and V 0 bases, and 7 bases lay outside the gene matches. Germline V lookup: CDR1 SEHNR, CDR2 FQNEAQ (reference sequence). The CDR3 coding sequence is TGTGCCAGCAGCTTAGCATCCGGACTAGCGCAGGAGACCCAGTACTTC. It codes for CASSLASGLAQETQYF. The complete variable domain, with remaining parts taken from reference TRBV7-9 and TRBJ2-5, reads DTGVSQNPRHKITKRGQNVTFRCDPISEHNRLYWYRQTLGQGPEFLTYFQNEAQLEKSRLLSDRFSAERPKGSFSTLEIQRTEQGDSAMYLCASSLASGLAQETQYFGPGTRLLVL.

This clone was observed once. The V call is TRBV10-3, the J call TRBJ1-1; no clear D. The CDR3 has 12 residues. Trimming shortened V by 4 bases and J by 1 base, and 4 bases separated the two germline ends. From germline, CDR1 is ENHRY and CDR2 SYGVKD. The CDR3 protein is CAISGANTEAFF. The CDR3 nucleotides are TGTGCCATCAGTGGGGCGAACACTGAAGCTTTCTTT.

The rearrangement joins TRBV2 to TRBJ1-2; TRBD1 aligns across 9 bases. CDR3 length: 14 amino acids. Germline V lookup: CDR1 SNHLY, CDR2 FYNNEI. J was trimmed by 4 bases and V by 6 bases; bases with no gene match: 6. The CDR3 region is CASRPGQGPYGYTF. The CDR3 nucleotides read TGTGCCAGCAGACCGGGACAGGGACCCTATGGCTACACCTTC.

The V call is TRBV2, the J call TRBJ1-1; D possibly corresponds to TRBD1 (6 bases). The germline CDR1 and CDR2 sequences are SNHLY and FYNNEI. The V end was cut by 9 bases, the J end by 0 bases, with 17 bases between. The CDR3 length is 15 residues. For the CDR3, the DNA is TGTGCCAGGGACGCGCAGGGGATCATGAACACTGAAGCTTTCTTT. Amino acid sequence: CARDAQGIMNTEAFF.

The chain carries TRBV7-8 and TRBJ2-5, with 10 bases fitting TRBD2. The CDR3 is 17 amino acids. The germline CDR1 and CDR2 sequences are SGHVS and FQNEAQ. Unmatched junction bases numbered 11, after V lost 5 bases and J lost 2 bases. The CDR3: CASSPGASGGLQETQYF. The CDR3 coding sequence is TGTGCCAGCAGCCCCGGAGCTAGCGGGGGATTACAAGAGACCCAGTACTTC. The full variable domain, rest sourced from reference TRBV7-8 and TRBJ2-5, is GAGVSQSPRYKVAKRGQDVALRCDPISGHVSLFWYQQALGQGPEFLTYFQNEAQLDKSGLPSDRFFAERPEGSVSTLKIQRTQQEDSAVYLCASSPGASGGLQETQYFGPGTRLLVL.

A remark on this clone: Sequence at one end of the junction differs from germline and may be a read error. This chain connects TRBV10-3 to TRBJ1-4, with 7 bases lining up with TRBD1. Per germline, CDR1 ENHRY and CDR2 SYGVKD. CDR3 length: 14 residues. CDR3 sequence (DNA): TGTGCCGTCAGTGGCGGGACAGACAATGAAAAACTGTTTTTT. It codes for CAVSGGTDNEKLFF.

J is TRBJ2-7 and V is TRBV14; TRBD1 agrees at 9 bases. The CDR3 totals 14 residues. Germline assignment: CDR1 SGHDN and CDR2 FVKESK. V shed 3 bases, J shed 4 bases, and the junction held 4 bases outside the gene matches. CDR3: CASSQRGTGYEQYF. In DNA form, the CDR3 reads TGTGCCAGCAGCCAGCGAGGGACAGGGTACGAGCAGTACTTC.

The V gene is TRBV6-5, the J gene TRBJ1-1; the D is unclear. V was pared by 4 bases and J by 4 bases, with 10 bases between. Germline loops: CDR1 MNHEY, CDR2 SVGAGI. This CDR3 has 13 amino acids. CDR3 DNA sequence: TGTGCCAGCAGTTCGACCGGGTTCACTGAAGCTTTCTTT. Translated: CASSSTGFTEAFF.